This TCR beta chain was found in a study of blood T cell repertoires in COVID-19 (dated by TCRdb to 2019 to 2021). Regarding the complete study: Collaborator samples came from the United States, Italy and Spain and covered acute and convalescent phases of COVID-19. A freely available public database, intended as a resource for researchers studying the immune response to SARS-CoV-2, is where the repertoires were released. The material from the prospective study consisted of cDNA or gDNA derived from T cells, B-cell-depleted T cells, or PBMCs. The samples were drawn from two sources: the first 160 participants of the ongoing ImmuneRACE study, and fewer than 1,500 subjects contributed by 6 global collaborators. A de-identified subject ID, COVID-19 status, age in years and sex were almost always included in the sample metadata. Deeply sampled blood TCRbeta repertoires from subjects exposed to, actively infected with, or recovered from COVID-19 were included in the dataset. Where available, HLA class I and class II types were taken from metadata supplied by the sample provider and were not determined by assay-based typing. Study-wide conclusions, independent of this receptor: The quantity of clinical and demographic metadata differed by source and by participant and was supplied without curation.

Taken from cysteine to phenylalanine, the CDR3 has 17 residues. Only the CDR3 DNA stays, 51 bases, in frame from base 1. TCRbeta CDR3 regions were amplified from genomic DNA by means of the immunoSEQ Assay, a bias-controlled multiplex PCR. The source study handled its data this way. The number of nucleated cells in each sample was estimated from the amplification of reference gene primers within the assay. Sequence reads were collapsed and filtered to measure the absolute abundance of every unique TCRbeta CDR3 rearrangement. For each sample, productive Simpson clonality was calculated by taking the square root of Simpson's diversity index across productive rearrangements. TCRdb obtained this table from immuneACCESS and retained in-frame rearrangements with V and J assigned. These tables miss some clones; where compared with another copy, unresolved V genes account for less than half of the shortfall, and the remainder is unexplained. V and J calls and clone size are as listed in that table; D and trimming were resolved from the DNA. The sample profile shows under 200,000 clones; 70% to 90% of them were found once. The ten largest clonotypes hold around 5.8% of the sample.

This clone has a single count. Its antigen remains unidentified. No much larger clone exists at a distance of one base, and base qualities are not known. The collaborating institutions used their own protocols to collect whole blood in K2EDTA tubes. For TCRbeta analysis, collaborators shipped samples as frozen whole blood, isolated PBMCs, or DNA extracted from either of those sample types. The chain is encoded by TRBV21-1 joined to TRBJ2-5; the table's D call TRBD2 went unverified against the DNA. TRBV21-1 is assigned pseudogene status. The sequence was obtained from a man between 40 and 49 years old with active or convalescent COVID-19. The sequenced material came from peripheral blood. The DNA sequence reads TGTGCCAGCAGCCCTCCGACGGGCCTTGGGGGGCAAGAGACCCAGTACTTC. It encodes CASSPPTGLGGQETQYF.